The rows below give T cell receptor beta chains drawn from one sample of a study of T cells in localized non-small cell lung cancer. The repertoire was sequenced with immunoSEQ multiplex PCR; TCRdb's copy has only in-frame clones and lacks some. Of approximately 41,000 clones in the sample, 70% to 90% were seen once. The sample in question was peripheral blood, obtained before any cancer treatment. The receptors stem from a woman aged 18-50 years with stage III lung adenocarcinoma. The conserved cysteine and the conserved F or W are not part of the CDR3 here.

TRBJ1-5,TRBV15,ATSRDLSARNQPQH
TRBJ1-4,TRBV18,ASSPGRAGEKLF
TRBJ2-6,TRBV5-6,ASSLVGQGGGANVLT
TRBJ1-4,TRBV2,ASIRSGPEGEKLF
TRBJ2-5,TRBV6-1,ASSEEVGAQETQY
TRBJ2-3,TRBV6-1,ASSAPGSRGTDTQY
TRBJ1-5,TRBV6-4,ASSDSASDQPQH
TRBJ1-5,TRBV5-1,ASSSTGSSNQPQH
TRBJ2-1,TRBV5-1,ASSLAKLAGSSYNEQF
TRBJ2-3,TRBV7-3,ASSLGFWGGTDTQY
TRBJ1-5,TRBV5-1,ASSLEGQNQPQH
TRBJ2-2,TRBV27,ASTLRGGINTGELF
TRBJ2-5,TRBV10-1,ASSESGSRGTQY
TRBJ1-5,TRBV9,ASSAGTGSGQPQH
TRBJ1-5,TRBV28,ASSFLRGDSNQPQH
TRBJ2-5,TRBV4-2,ASSQDGRSSGAETQY
TRBJ1-3,TRBV7-4,ASSRAQWGKKPGNTIY
TRBJ2-7,TRBV19,ASSNPTGGSSYEQY
TRBJ1-2,TRBV29-1,SVLPGTSKGYT
TRBJ2-7,TRBV6-6,ASSYSGEQY
TRBJ1-3,TRBV7-9,ASSLDGQRSGNTIY
TRBJ2-2,TRBV19,ASSRWENTGELF
TRBJ2-7,TRBV18,ASSPDGDEQY
TRBJ2-7,TRBV5-4,ASSLSGLADYEQY
TRBJ1-1,TRBV6-4,ASSERAENTEAF
TRBJ2-3,TRBV5-1,ASSLSRQGSTDTQY
TRBJ1-1,TRBV6-1,ASRPGGDATEAF
TRBJ1-2,TRBV5-8,ASSLGLGLVSVSGYT
TRBJ1-5,TRBV7-2,ASSRTGGAGQPQH
TRBJ1-3,TRBV5-6,ASSLKAGNTIY
TRBJ1-2,TRBV2,AQPLGDHGYT
TRBJ2-4,TRBV19,ASSIFGTEHSGKNAKNIQY
TRBJ1-1,TRBV15,ATSRGGLQGNTEAF
TRBJ2-1,TRBV5-1,ASSSPSGVNEQF
TRBJ2-1,TRBV7-2,ASSLSGTSGNEQF
TRBJ1-5,TRBV19,ASSIGRGGNQPQH
TRBJ1-6,TRBV6-6,ASSGQAAGSPLH